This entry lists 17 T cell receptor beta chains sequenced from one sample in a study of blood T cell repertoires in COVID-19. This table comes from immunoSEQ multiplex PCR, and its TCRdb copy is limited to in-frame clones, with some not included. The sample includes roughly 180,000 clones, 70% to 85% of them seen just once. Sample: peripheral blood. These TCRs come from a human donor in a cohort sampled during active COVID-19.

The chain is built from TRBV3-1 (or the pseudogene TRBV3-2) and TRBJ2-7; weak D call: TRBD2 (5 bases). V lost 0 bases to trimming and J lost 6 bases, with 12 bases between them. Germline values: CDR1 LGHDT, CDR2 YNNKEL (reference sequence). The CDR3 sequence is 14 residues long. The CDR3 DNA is TGTGCCAGCAGCCAAGATAAGGGAGCGAGCGAGCAGTACTTC. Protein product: CASSQDKGASEQYF.

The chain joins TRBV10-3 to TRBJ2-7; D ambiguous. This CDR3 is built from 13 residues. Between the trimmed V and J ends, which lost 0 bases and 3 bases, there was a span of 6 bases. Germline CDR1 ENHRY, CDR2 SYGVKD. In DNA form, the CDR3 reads TGTGCCATCAGTGAGTCTAGAAACTACGAGCAGTACTTC. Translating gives CAISESRNYEQYF.

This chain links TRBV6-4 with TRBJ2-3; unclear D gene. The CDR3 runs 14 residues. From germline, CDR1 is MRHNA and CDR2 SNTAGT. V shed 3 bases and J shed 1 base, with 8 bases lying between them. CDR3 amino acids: CASSEAFGTDTQYF. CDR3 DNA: TGTGCCAGCAGTGAGGCCTTCGGCACAGATACGCAGTATTTT.

This chain's CDR3 is CASSENRDGYTF. The CDR3 DNA is TGTGCCAGCAGTGAAAATCGGGATGGCTACACCTTC. The V call is TRBV2, the J call TRBJ1-2, with D unclear. V lost 2 bases, J lost 6 bases, and 7 bases lay in between. This CDR3 region has 12 residues. CDR1 and CDR2 from the germline V gene are SNHLY and FYNNEI.

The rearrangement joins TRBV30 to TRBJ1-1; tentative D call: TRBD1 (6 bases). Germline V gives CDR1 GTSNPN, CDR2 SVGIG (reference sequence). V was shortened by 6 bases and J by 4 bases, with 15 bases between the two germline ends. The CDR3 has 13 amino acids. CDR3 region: CACLGGGGTEAFF. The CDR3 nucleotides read TGTGCCTGCCTCGGAGGGGGGGGCACTGAAGCTTTCTTT.

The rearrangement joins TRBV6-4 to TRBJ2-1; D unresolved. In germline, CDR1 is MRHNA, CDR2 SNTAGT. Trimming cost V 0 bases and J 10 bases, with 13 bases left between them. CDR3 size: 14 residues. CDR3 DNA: TGTGCCAGCAGTGACTCCACCCGTCGGTCCGAGCAGTTCTTC. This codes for CASSDSTRRSEQFF.

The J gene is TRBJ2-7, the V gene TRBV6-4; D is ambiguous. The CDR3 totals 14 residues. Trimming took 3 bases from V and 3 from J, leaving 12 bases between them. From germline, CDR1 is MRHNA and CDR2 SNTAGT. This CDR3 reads CASSDGRGVYEQYF. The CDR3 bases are TGTGCCAGCAGTGATGGTAGAGGAGTCTACGAGCAGTACTTC.

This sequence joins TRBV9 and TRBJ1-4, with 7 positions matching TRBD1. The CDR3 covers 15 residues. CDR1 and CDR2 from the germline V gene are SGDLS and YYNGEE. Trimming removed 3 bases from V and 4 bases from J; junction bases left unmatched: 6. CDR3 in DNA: TGTGCCAGCAGCGCCCGGGACAGTTATAATGAAAAACTGTTTTTT. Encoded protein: CASSARDSYNEKLFF.

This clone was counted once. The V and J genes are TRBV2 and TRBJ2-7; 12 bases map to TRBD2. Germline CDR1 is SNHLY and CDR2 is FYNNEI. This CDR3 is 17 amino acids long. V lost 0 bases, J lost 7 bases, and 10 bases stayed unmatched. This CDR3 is CASSEAPTSGGRREQYF. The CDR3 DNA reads TGTGCCAGCAGTGAAGCACCGACTAGCGGGGGCCGGAGGGAGCAGTACTTC.

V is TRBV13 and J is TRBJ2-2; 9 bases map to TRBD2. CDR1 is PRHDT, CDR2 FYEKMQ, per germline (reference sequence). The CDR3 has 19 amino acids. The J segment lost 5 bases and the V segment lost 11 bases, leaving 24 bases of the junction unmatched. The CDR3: CAPRGAAARGGGWTGELFF. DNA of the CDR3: TGTGCCCCCCGCGGGGCGGCGGCGCGGGGGGGCGGTTGGACCGGGGAGCTGTTTTTT.

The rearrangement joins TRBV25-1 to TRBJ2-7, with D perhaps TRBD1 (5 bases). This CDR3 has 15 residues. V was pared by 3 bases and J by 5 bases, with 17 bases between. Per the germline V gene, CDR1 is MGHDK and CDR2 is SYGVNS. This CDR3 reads CASSESLVRAHEQYF. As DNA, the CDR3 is TGTGCCAGCAGTGAGTCGTTGGTCAGGGCCCACGAGCAGTACTTC.

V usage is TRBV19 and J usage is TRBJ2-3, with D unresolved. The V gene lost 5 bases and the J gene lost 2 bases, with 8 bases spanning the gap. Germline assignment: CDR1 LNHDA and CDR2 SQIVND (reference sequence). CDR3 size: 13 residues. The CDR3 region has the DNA TGTGCCAGTAGTGTTCCGTACACAGATACGCAGTATTTT. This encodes CASSVPYTDTQYF.

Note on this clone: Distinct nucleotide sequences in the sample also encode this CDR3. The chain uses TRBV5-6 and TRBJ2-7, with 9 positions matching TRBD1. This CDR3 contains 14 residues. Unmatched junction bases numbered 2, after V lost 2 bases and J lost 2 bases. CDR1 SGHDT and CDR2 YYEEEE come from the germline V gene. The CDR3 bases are TGTGCCAGCAGCTTAGGGACAGGGACCTACGAGCAGTACTTC. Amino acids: CASSLGTGTYEQYF.

The CDR3 region is CASGTANRGETQYF. Written as DNA, the CDR3 is TGTGCCAGCGGTACTGCGAACAGGGGAGAGACCCAGTACTTC. V is TRBV14 and J is TRBJ2-5; 7 nucleotides line up with TRBD1. V gave up 8 bases and J gave up 4 bases; unmatched junction bases: 10. The CDR3 has 14 residues. The V gene's germline CDR1 is SGHDN and CDR2 FVKESK. Variable domain in full (rest from reference TRBV14 and TRBJ2-5): EAGVTQFPSHSVIEKGQTVTLRCDPISGHDNLYWYRRVMGKEIKFLLHFVKESKQDESGMPNNRFLAERTGGTYSTLKVQPAELEDSGVYFCASGTANRGETQYFGPGTRLLVL.

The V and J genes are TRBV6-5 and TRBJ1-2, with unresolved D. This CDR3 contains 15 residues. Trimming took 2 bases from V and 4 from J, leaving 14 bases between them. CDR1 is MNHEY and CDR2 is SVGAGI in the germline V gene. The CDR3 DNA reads TGTGCCAGCAGTTACCTTAACGAGGGTTTCTATGGCTACACCTTC. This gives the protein CASSYLNEGFYGYTF.

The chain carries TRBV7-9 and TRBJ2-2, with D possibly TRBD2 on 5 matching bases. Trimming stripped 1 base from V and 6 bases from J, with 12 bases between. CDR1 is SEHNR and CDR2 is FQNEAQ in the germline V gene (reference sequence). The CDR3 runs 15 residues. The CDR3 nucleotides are TGTGCCAGCAGCTTAGGATCACTAGTGTCCGGGGAGCTGTTTTTT. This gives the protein CASSLGSLVSGELFF.

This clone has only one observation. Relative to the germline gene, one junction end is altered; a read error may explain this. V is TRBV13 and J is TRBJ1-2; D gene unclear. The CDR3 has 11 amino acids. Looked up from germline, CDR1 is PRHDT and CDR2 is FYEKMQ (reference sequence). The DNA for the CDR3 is TGTGCCAGCAGCTTAGGCTCAGATACGAACTTC. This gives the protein CASSLGSDTNF.